The entry that follows covers one TCR beta chain sequence. Its antigen is not known. The repertoire was sequenced with immunoSEQ multiplex PCR; TCRdb's copy has only in-frame clones and lacks some. Here the sample spans some 1 million clones, about 75% being singletons. The V end was cut by 4 bases, the J end by 3 bases, with 15 bases between. Germline V lookup: CDR1 SGHTA, CDR2 FQGNSA. This CDR3 has 15 amino acids. This entry is derived from a study of shared clonotypes between healthy human individuals. Findings and caveats of the study: The study generally estimated greater richness for naive than memory subsets.

Sequenced material: memory CD4+ T cells sorted from blood. Noted subset: CD45RA-negative fraction. The V and J genes are TRBV7-2 and TRBJ1-1; no firm D call. The sequence was collected from a man aged 18 to 29 in good health. The CDR3 here is CASSSQTAIHTEAFF. CDR3 bases: TGTGCCAGCAGCTCACAAACAGCGATACACACTGAAGCTTTCTTT. Supplemented by reference TRBV7-2 and TRBJ1-1, the full variable domain reads GAGVSQSPSNKVTEKGKDVELRCDPISGHTALYWYRQSLGQGLEFLIYFQGNSAPDKSGLPSDRFSAERTGGSVSTLTIQRTQQEDSAVYLCASSSQTAIHTEAFFGQGTRLTVV.